This T cell receptor beta chain is drawn from a study of CD8+CD57+ T cells in acquired aplastic anemia. Across the study: DNA recovered from sorted CD4+ and CD8+ cells had a mean of about 3.5 ug.

The study, taken as a whole, reports: Fewer than 30 CD8+ CDR3 sequences were shared between patients and controls.

The V end lost 3 bases, the J end lost 6 bases, and 18 bases lay between the germline ends. In germline, CDR1 is DFQATT, CDR2 SNEGSKA (reference sequence). The CDR3 runs to 14 residues. As to this clonotype: The antigen is unknown.

An expansion of CD8+CD57+ cells by flow cytometry had been shown in patients chosen for sequencing. Sampling of blood occurred while the patients had still received no therapy. Profiling that covered TCR beta VDJ and CDR3 relied on genomic DNA as its template. MiXCR was run by TCRdb on the reads, yielding one entry per CDR3 protein. This sample yields under 350,000 distinct CDR3 sequences, of which approximately 57% are seen a single time; 1.3% belongs to the top ten. The TCR originated in a human donor with aplastic anemia. The chain combines TRBV20-1 with TRBJ2-7, with D possibly being TRBD1 or TRBD2 (5 bases each). The specimen sequenced was sorted CD4+, CD8+, or CD8+CD57+ T cells (not recorded which) from PBMCs. This CDR3 reads CSASGDSLRGEQYF. In DNA form, the CDR3 reads TGCAGTGCTAGTGGCGACAGTCTCCGGGGCGAGCAGTACTTC.